A selection of T cell receptor beta chains follows, all from one sample in a study of blood T cell repertoires in COVID-19. The protocol was immunoSEQ multiplex PCR, while the TCRdb copy is restricted to in-frame clones and leaves out a portion. Here the sample spans 410,000 or so clones, approximately 90% being singletons. The specimen was peripheral blood. The receptors were sampled from a woman aged 40 to 50 with COVID-19, enrolled during active disease. Both conserved end residues are part of each CDR3. Fields, in order: clone size, D gene, J gene, V gene, CDR3 DNA, CDR3 protein. D genes are given only for firm matches. A row's size may be missing; if present it is once, few, many or a size class.

- | TRBD2 | TRBJ2-3 | TRBV7-2 | TGTGCCAGCAGCTTAAGCGGACTAGCGGGAGTCTCAACAGATACGCAGTATTTT | CASSLSGLAGVSTDTQYF
once | - | TRBJ1-2 | TRBV5-1 | TGCGCCAGCAGCCCCAGGCAGGGCTCGGTGGACTATGGCTACACCTTC | CASSPRQGSVDYGYTF
- | - | TRBJ1-5 | TRBV7-9 | TGTGCCAGCAGCGATGGACTGCGAGCGGGCAATCAGCCCCAGCATTTT | CASSDGLRAGNQPQHF
- | TRBD2 | TRBJ2-1 | TRBV6-5 | TGTGCCAGCAGTTACTTCCCGGGGTGGGAGGGTGAGCAGTTCTTC | CASSYFPGWEGEQFF
- | - | TRBJ1-2 | TRBV24-1 | TGTGCCACCAGTGATCCAGGGTGGGATGGCTACACCTTC | CATSDPGWDGYTF
- | - | TRBJ1-1 | TRBV19 | TGTGCCAGTAGTATTCAGGGCCTGCCTGAAGCTTTCTTT | CASSIQGLPEAFF
- | - | TRBJ1-4 | TRBV19 | TGTGCCAGTAGTATAGGCACAGGGCCTGAAAAACTGTTTTTT | CASSIGTGPEKLFF
- | - | TRBJ1-1 | TRBV29-1 | TGCAGCGTGTTGTCATCCATGAACACTGAAGCTTTCTTT | CSVLSSMNTEAFF
- | - | TRBJ1-2 | TRBV20-1 | TGCAGTGCAGGTAGCGGCTATGGCTACACCTTC | CSAGSGYGYTF
- | - | TRBJ2-1 | TRBV7-2 | TGTGCCAGCAGCCGAGAGAGCAATGAGCAGTTCTTC | CASSRESNEQFF
- | - | TRBJ2-2 | TRBV7-6 | TGTGCCAGCAGCTTTAAAGGGGACTTAACCGGGGAGCTGTTTTTT | CASSFKGDLTGELFF
- | - | TRBJ1-4 | TRBV4-2 | TGTGCCAGCAGCCAAGATCATGGAGGGTTAGGGGCTAATGAAAAACTGTTTTTT | CASSQDHGGLGANEKLFF
- | - | TRBJ2-7 | TRBV28 | TGTGCCAGCAGTTCCCCCCGACAGTCCACCTACGAGCAGTACTTC | CASSSPRQSTYEQYF
- | TRBD2 | TRBJ2-1 | TRBV13 | TGTGCCAGCAGCTTAGGCCTAGGGCTAGCGGGAGTGAGCTCCTACAATGAGCAGTTCTTC | CASSLGLGLAGVSSYNEQFF
- | - | TRBJ2-1 | TRBV7-9 | TGTGCCAGCGGGGCTGCACGCCTCGCTTCCTTGTTCTTC | CASGAARLASLFF
- | - | TRBJ2-3 | TRBV30 | TGTGCCTGGAGTGAGGGTAGCGTTAGGGCAGATACGCAGTATTTT | CAWSEGSVRADTQYF
- | - | TRBJ1-6 | TRBV5-1 | TGCGCCAGCAGCTTGGCCGCCCGCGGGTCACCCCTCCACTTT | CASSLAARGSPLHF
- | TRBD1 | TRBJ1-6 | TRBV30 | TGTGCCTGGACGACGAGGGGGCAGGGTAATTCACCCCTCCACTTT | CAWTTRGQGNSPLHF
- | TRBD2 | TRBJ2-5 | TRBV2 | TGTGCCAGCGGAGCGAGACTAGCGGGGGAAGAGACCCAGTACTTC | CASGARLAGEETQYF
- | - | TRBJ1-1 | TRBV7-2 | TGTGCCAGCAGCTTCCGGGACACCAAAGCTGAAGCTTTCTTT | CASSFRDTKAEAFF